The 8 T cell receptor beta chains below all came from one sample that was sequenced in a study of shared clonotypes between healthy human individuals. Sequencing was performed with immunoSEQ multiplex PCR; in TCRdb, only in-frame clones are kept and a portion is missing. The sample holds some 2.3 million clones, 93% seen once. Sequenced input: naive CD4+ T cells from PBMCs. Specified subset: CD45RA+ positively selected. The receptors come from a young man in good health. Some clones in this sample may be carry-over from other donors' samples.

The chain links TRBV28 to TRBJ1-3; 8 bases map to TRBD1. With 6 bases clipped from V and 2 bases from J, the junction kept 6 bases outside the gene matches. CDR1 and CDR2 from the germline V gene are MDHEN and SYDVKM. CDR3 length: 15 residues. In DNA, the CDR3 is TGTGCCAGCAGCCGACAGGGGATTGCTGGAAACACCATATATTTT. Protein sequence: CASSRQGIAGNTIYF. Based on the CDR3 plus reference TRBV28 and TRBJ1-3, the full variable domain is DVKVTQSSRYLVKRTGEKVFLECVQDMDHENMFWYRQDPGLGLRLIYFSYDVKMKEKGDIPEGYSVSREKKERFSLILESASTNQTSMYLCASSRQGIAGNTIYFGEGSWLTVV.

The gene calls are TRBV27 and TRBJ2-5, with D hard to call. CDR1 is MNHEY, CDR2 SMNVEV, per germline (reference sequence). V dropped 5 bases and J dropped 5 bases, with 9 bases sitting between them. The CDR3 length is 12 residues. DNA of the CDR3: TGTGCCAGCAGTGCCAAAGGGGAGACCCAGTACTTC. This codes for CASSAKGETQYF.

This chain joins TRBV5-6 and TRBJ2-1; 16 bases fit TRBD2. This CDR3 region has 15 residues. Per germline, CDR1 SGHDT and CDR2 YYEEEE. With V trimmed by 0 bases and J by 14 bases, 5 bases remained unmatched. CDR3 DNA: TGTGCCAGCAGCTTGGGGGGACTAGCGGGAGGGCCAAAGTTCTTC. Protein sequence: CASSLGGLAGGPKFF.

The chain links TRBV19 to TRBJ2-7; D not resolved. V lost 2 bases and J lost 1, with 12 bases in between. Germline values: CDR1 LNHDA, CDR2 SQIVND (reference sequence). The CDR3 loop spans 15 amino acids. In nucleotides, the CDR3 is TGTGCCAGTAGTATAAGGGAATCGGAGTCCTACGAGCAGTACTTC. Translating it yields CASSIRESESYEQYF.

V gene TRBV27 combines with J gene TRBJ2-5; unclear D gene. Germline CDR1 MNHEY, CDR2 SMNVEV (reference sequence). Trimming cost V 2 bases and J 1 base, with 8 bases left between them. The CDR3 is 14 amino acids. The CDR3 nucleotides are TGTGCCAGCAGTTTAAACGGCGGCCAAGAGACCCAGTACTTC. This translates into CASSLNGGQETQYF.

This clone was recorded once. The rearrangement links TRBV7-2 to TRBJ2-1, with 8 bases matching TRBD1. The germline gives CDR1 SGHTA, CDR2 FQGNSA. The CDR3 sequence is 15 residues long. Losses at the gene ends were 2 bases for V and 5 bases for J; bases not matched to a gene: 5. The CDR3 DNA reads TGTGCCAGCAGCTTACGTGGGACAGGTAACAATGAGCAGTTCTTC. Translating it yields CASSLRGTGNNEQFF.

CDR3 protein: CASSLPSASGDYEQYF. DNA for the CDR3: TGCGCCAGCAGCTTGCCTTCGGCTAGCGGGGACTACGAGCAGTACTTC. The V gene is TRBV5-1, the J gene TRBJ2-7; 9 nucleotides align to TRBD2. CDR3 length equals 16 residues. The V segment lost 1 base and the J segment 3 bases; nucleotides outside the gene matches: 8. Germline V gene data show CDR1 as SGHRS and CDR2 as YFSETQ.

The genes are TRBV9 and TRBJ2-6; TRBD1 agrees at 8 bases. This CDR3 is 20 amino acids long. Germline V gives CDR1 SGDLS, CDR2 YYNGEE. Trimming took 0 bases from V and 0 from J; bases not matched to a gene: 11. As DNA, the CDR3 is TGTGCCAGCAGCGTAGGTGCGGGCAGGGGGCCGGTCTCTGGGGCCAACGTCCTGACTTTC. Amino acid sequence: CASSVGAGRGPVSGANVLTF.